This passage covers 10 T cell receptor beta chains from one sample sequenced in a study of T cell responses to AZD1222 COVID-19 vaccine. Generated by immunoSEQ multiplex PCR, the TCRdb table keeps only in-frame clones and is missing some. The sample contains 75,000 to 100,000 clones, 80% to 90% of which appear only once. This specimen was peripheral blood, taken on day 0 of MenACWY control vaccination. The receptors originated from an adult in good health.

This clone appeared a single time. The rearrangement joins TRBV20-1 to TRBJ1-1; a weak D match, TRBD1 (5 bases). Germline CDR1 DFQATT, CDR2 SNEGSKA (reference sequence). V was trimmed by 3 bases and J by 0 bases, leaving 11 bases between them. This CDR3 comprises 14 residues. For the CDR3, the DNA is TGCAGTGCTAGTTCGGACACCTTGAACACTGAAGCTTTCTTT. Amino acids: CSASSDTLNTEAFF.

The chain couples TRBV12-3 or TRBV12-4 to TRBJ1-6; D gene unclear. The CDR3 length is 12 residues. Trimming took off 3 bases at V and 14 bases at J, with 11 bases between the two ends. The CDR3 reads CASSLDLTALHF. CDR3 in DNA: TGTGCCAGCAGTTTGGACCTAACGGCCCTCCACTTT.

This clone occurred once. The chain uses TRBV27 and TRBJ1-6, with TRBD1 as a possible D gene (5 bases). The CDR3 contains 15 residues. Germline V gene sequence: CDR1 MNHEY, CDR2 SMNVEV (reference sequence). Trimming took 7 bases from V and 8 from J, leaving 18 bases between them. CDR3 DNA sequence: TGTGCCAGCACCTTGCAGGGCCTGAGTGATTCACCCCTCCACTTT. Encoded protein: CASTLQGLSDSPLHF.

V and J are TRBV2 and TRBJ2-7, with TRBD2 matching over 8 bases. CDR1 and CDR2 (germline): SNHLY, FYNNEI. This CDR3 is 14 amino acids long. With V trimmed by 6 bases and J by 7 bases, 11 bases remained unmatched. CDR3: CASRTDGGVREQYF. CDR3 nucleotide sequence: TGTGCCAGCAGGACTGACGGGGGGGTACGGGAGCAGTACTTC.

The J gene is TRBJ1-2, the V gene TRBV18; D call uncertain. Germline V CDR1 and CDR2: KGHSH, LQKENI. V lost 2 bases and J 2 bases, leaving 15 bases between the germline ends. This CDR3 is 16 amino acids long. The CDR3 loop is CASSPGRGPENYGYTF. CDR3 nucleotides: TGTGCCAGCTCACCAGGTAGAGGGCCCGAAAACTATGGCTACACCTTC.

The sample holds a few counts of this clone. The V and J genes are TRBV7-8 and TRBJ1-5; 9 nucleotides line up with TRBD1. CDR3 size: 15 residues. CDR1 is SGHVS, CDR2 FQNEAQ, per germline. After removal of 5 bases from V and 3 bases from J, the junction contained 5 bases not matched to a gene. The CDR3, as DNA: TGTGCCAGCAGCGTGGGACAGGGCCACAATCAGCCCCAGCATTTT. It encodes CASSVGQGHNQPQHF. The entire variable domain, with the rest obtained from reference TRBV7-8 and TRBJ1-5, is as follows: GAGVSQSPRYKVAKRGQDVALRCDPISGHVSLFWYQQALGQGPEFLTYFQNEAQLDKSGLPSDRFFAERPEGSVSTLKIQRTQQEDSAVYLCASSVGQGHNQPQHFGDGTRLSIL.

This clone appeared once. The chain uses TRBV19 and TRBJ2-5; 12 nucleotides match TRBD1. The CDR3 consists of 15 residues. Germline values: CDR1 LNHDA, CDR2 SQIVND (reference sequence). The trim removed 4 bases at V and 5 bases at J, leaving 5 bases unmatched. The CDR3 protein is CASSTGTGGRETQYF. Here the CDR3 DNA reads TGTGCCAGTAGTACCGGGACAGGGGGCCGGGAGACCCAGTACTTC.

V is TRBV2 and J is TRBJ2-2; 8 bases map to TRBD1. CDR1 is SNHLY, CDR2 FYNNEI, per germline. The ends lost 4 bases at V and 4 bases at J; junction bases unmatched: 8. This CDR3 spans 16 amino acids. The CDR3 loop reads CASSGRTGYITGELFF. CDR3 nucleotides: TGTGCCAGCAGTGGAAGGACAGGGTATATCACCGGGGAGCTGTTTTTT.

The rearrangement uses TRBV5-6 and TRBJ1-2; D gene unclear. V shed 0 bases and J shed 4 bases, with 10 bases lying between them. Per the germline V gene, CDR1 is SGHDT and CDR2 is YYEEEE. This CDR3 contains 14 residues. CDR3 coding DNA: TGTGCCAGCAGCTTGGTTCCGGGCGGCTATGGCTACACCTTC. This codes for CASSLVPGGYGYTF.

This sequence joins TRBV30 and TRBJ2-7; the D gene could be TRBD1 or TRBD2 (5 bases each). The V gene's germline CDR1 is GTSNPN and CDR2 SVGIG (reference sequence). CDR3 length: 15 amino acids. Trimming removed 4 bases from V and 9 bases from J, with 25 bases in between. The CDR3 nucleotides read TGTGCCTGGATGACCGGGACGCACCCTGGTGGGCGGCAGTACTTC. Translated, it gives CAWMTGTHPGGRQYF.